Listed here are 31 T cell receptor beta chains from one sample, sequenced in a study of blood T cell repertoires in COVID-19. Repertoires were generated with immunoSEQ multiplex PCR, while TCRdb's copy carries only in-frame clones and drops some. The sample yields under 85,000 clones, approximately 80% seen once. Material for sequencing was peripheral blood. The receptors here all came from a middle-aged man with acute or convalescent COVID-19.

The chain links TRBV25-1 to TRBJ1-2; TRBD1 matches 11 bases. The CDR3 loop spans 16 amino acids. With 6 bases clipped from V and 4 bases from J, the junction kept 10 bases outside the gene matches. CDR1 and CDR2 from the germline V gene are MGHDK and SYGVNS. The CDR3 bases are TGTGCCAGCAGCCCGGCGGACAGGGGGCCCGTCTATGGCTACACCTTC. This codes for CASSPADRGPVYGYTF.

The chain links TRBV4-3 to TRBJ1-6; the D gene is possibly TRBD1 (5 bases). Trimming removed 3 bases from V and 1 base from J, with 10 bases in between. Germline lookup yields CDR1 LGHNA and CDR2 YSLEER. This CDR3 has 16 amino acids. The CDR3 bases are TGCGCCAGCAGCCATCCCCAGGGATCCTATAATTCACCCCTCCACTTT. The encoded protein is CASSHPQGSYNSPLHF.

The chain recombines TRBV4-2 with TRBJ2-1, with 7 nucleotides matching TRBD1. V was clipped by 0 bases and J by 8 bases; unmatched bases: 13. This CDR3 has 17 residues. Germline CDR1 is LGHNA and CDR2 is YNFKEQ. CDR3 protein: CASSQESRGQGVDEQFF. In DNA, the CDR3 is TGTGCCAGCAGCCAAGAGTCCCGGGGTCAGGGGGTCGATGAGCAGTTCTTC.

The CDR3 region has the DNA TGTGCCATCAGTGAGATGGCCAGGAACTCCTACGAGCAGTACTTC. Amino acids: CAISEMARNSYEQYF. The genes are TRBV10-3 and TRBJ2-7; no definite D call. Trimming took 2 bases from V and 0 from J, leaving 11 bases between them. Per the germline V gene, CDR1 is ENHRY and CDR2 is SYGVKD. CDR3 length: 15 amino acids.

This clone was counted once. The chain has TRBV5-1 and TRBJ2-7; the D is unclear. Per germline, CDR1 SGHRS and CDR2 YFSETQ. Deletions cut 2 bases from V and 7 bases from J, with 10 bases between. The CDR3 totals 12 residues. The CDR3 sequence is CASSFSSGEQYF. For the CDR3, the DNA is TGCGCCAGCAGCTTTTCGTCGGGTGAGCAGTACTTC.

The gene calls are TRBV19 and TRBJ1-1; weak D call: TRBD1 (5 bases). V was shortened by 0 bases and J by 2 bases, with 10 bases between the two germline ends. From germline, CDR1 is LNHDA and CDR2 SQIVND (reference sequence). The CDR3 runs to 15 residues. CDR3 DNA sequence: TGTGCCAGTAGTATAGATAACAGGCCAAACACTGAAGCTTTCTTT. This sequence encodes CASSIDNRPNTEAFF.

This clone was observed a few times. The chain links TRBV29-1 to TRBJ2-5, with a possible D match to TRBD1 (5 bases). Trimming pared 4 bases from V and 4 bases from J, leaving 13 bases between. There are 13 residues in the CDR3. Germline V lookup: CDR1 SQVTM, CDR2 ANQGSEA. DNA for the CDR3: TGCAGCGTTGGGGGCAGCCTGGCAGAGACCCAGTACTTC. It yields the protein CSVGGSLAETQYF.

The chain recombines TRBV11-2 with TRBJ1-5; D is uncertain. Between the trimmed V and J ends, which lost 5 bases and 5 bases, there was a span of 7 bases. The CDR3 runs 12 residues. Per the germline V gene, CDR1 is SGHAT and CDR2 is FQNNGV. This CDR3 reads CASSHRYQPQHF. The CDR3 DNA is TGTGCCAGCAGCCATAGATATCAGCCCCAGCATTTT.

The CDR3 coding sequence is TGTGCCAGCAGCTCTACCGGGACTTACAATGAGCAGTTCTTC. Protein: CASSSTGTYNEQFF. The V call is TRBV3-1 (or the pseudogene TRBV3-2), the J call TRBJ2-1, with D maybe TRBD2 (6 bases). Trimming cost V 5 bases and J 4 bases, with 12 bases left between them. Per germline, CDR1 LGHDT and CDR2 YNNKEL (reference sequence). This CDR3 spans 14 amino acids.

The CDR3: CASSQLAGGLETQYF. DNA of the CDR3: TGTGCCAGCAGCCAACTAGCGGGGGGCTTGGAGACCCAGTACTTC. The chain is built from TRBV7-3 and TRBJ2-5; 12 bases line up with TRBD2. The V segment lost 5 bases and the J segment 5 bases; nucleotides outside the gene matches: 6. The CDR3 loop spans 15 amino acids. CDR1 is SGHTA and CDR2 is FQGTGA in the germline V gene. Using reference TRBV7-3 and TRBJ2-5 for the parts outside the CDR3, the full variable domain is GAGVSQTPSNKVTEKGKYVELRCDPISGHTALYWYRQSLGQGPEFLIYFQGTGAADDSGLPNDRFFAVRPEGSVSTLKIQRTERGDSAVYLCASSQLAGGLETQYFGPGTRLLVL.

The chain joins TRBV4-3 to TRBJ2-6, with D possibly TRBD2 on 5 matching bases. V was pared by 0 bases and J by 1 base, with 10 bases between. This CDR3 has 17 amino acids. Germline CDR1 reads LGHNA; CDR2 reads YSLEER. CDR3 residues: CASSQEAGGSGANVLTF. DNA for the CDR3: TGCGCCAGCAGCCAAGAGGCGGGCGGATCTGGGGCCAACGTCCTGACTTTC.

V usage is TRBV4-3 and J usage is TRBJ1-1; TRBD1 agrees at 8 bases. CDR3 length: 16 amino acids. V dropped 4 bases and J dropped 2; count of bases not matched to a gene: 9. CDR1 and CDR2 from the germline V gene are LGHNA and YSLEER. As DNA, the CDR3 is TGCGCCAGCAGCCTAAACGCAGGGGGCTCAAACACTGAAGCTTTCTTT. The encoded protein is CASSLNAGGSNTEAFF.

This chain links TRBV7-6 with TRBJ2-3; D is possibly TRBD1 (6 bases). Trimming took 2 bases from V and 0 from J, leaving 21 bases between them. The CDR3 sequence is 19 residues long. From germline, CDR1 is SGHVS and CDR2 FNYEAQ. The CDR3: CASSLRWVGGQFSTDTQYF. For the CDR3, the DNA is TGTGCCAGCAGCTTACGATGGGTCGGCGGACAGTTCAGCACAGATACGCAGTATTTT.

The rearrangement joins TRBV27 to TRBJ2-7; 14 bases are a match to TRBD2. This CDR3 is built from 16 residues. J was trimmed by 5 bases and V by 6 bases; bases with no gene match: 9. Looked up from germline, CDR1 is MNHEY and CDR2 is SMNVEV (reference sequence). In DNA form, the CDR3 reads TGTGCCAGCAGCCTGACCGGGACTAGCGGGAGCCACGAGCAGTACTTC. It encodes CASSLTGTSGSHEQYF.

Details on this clone: At one end, the junction sequence differs from germline, possibly due to a read error. This specimen includes other DNA sequences encoding the same CDR3. V is TRBV6-5 and J is TRBJ1-2; 9 bases are a match to TRBD1. The CDR3 sequence is 15 residues long. CDR1 and CDR2 (germline): MNHEY, SVGAGI. The CDR3 nucleotides are TGCGCCAGCAGTCGGCCGGGACAGGGAGGCTATGGCTACACCTTC. Its translation: CASSRPGQGGYGYTF.

This clone was detected only once. The gene calls are TRBV27 and TRBJ1-2; the D is unclear. With 3 bases removed from V and 4 bases from J, the gap between germline ends came to 9 bases. CDR1 is MNHEY, CDR2 SMNVEV, per germline (reference sequence). The CDR3 consists of 13 residues. Here the CDR3 DNA reads TGTGCCAGCAGTTTGGAAGGGAGCTATGGCTACACCTTC. It codes for CASSLEGSYGYTF.

The V and J genes are TRBV2 and TRBJ1-1; D ambiguous. Trimming removed 6 bases from V and 0 bases from J, with 11 bases in between. CDR1 is SNHLY, CDR2 FYNNEI, per germline. The CDR3 loop spans 14 amino acids. The CDR3 is CASRGSTMNTEAFF. CDR3 DNA sequence: TGTGCCAGCAGGGGTAGCACCATGAACACTGAAGCTTTCTTT.

In its sample, this clone was seen once. The chain uses TRBV2 and TRBJ2-7; a possible D gene is TRBD1 (6 bases). Germline CDR1 SNHLY, CDR2 FYNNEI. Trimming pared 0 bases from V and 4 bases from J, leaving 10 bases between. The CDR3 loop spans 14 amino acids. As DNA, the CDR3 is TGTGCCAGCAGTGAAGCGGGGGCCATATACGAGCAGTACTTC. The encoded protein is CASSEAGAIYEQYF.

The chain employs TRBV18 and TRBJ1-1; D not certain. The CDR3 contains 16 residues. Germline CDR1 is KGHSH and CDR2 is LQKENI. V gave up 3 bases and J gave up 0 bases, with 14 bases separating them. CDR3 residues: CASSPIPPSVNTEAFF. The CDR3 bases are TGTGCCAGCTCACCCATTCCCCCCTCGGTGAACACTGAAGCTTTCTTT.

The rearrangement links TRBV3-1 (or the pseudogene TRBV3-2) to TRBJ1-4; tentative D call: TRBD1 (6 bases). Trimming took 4 bases from V and 8 from J, leaving 14 bases between them. CDR1 and CDR2 (germline): LGHDT, YNNKEL (reference sequence). This CDR3 comprises 14 residues. The CDR3 loop is CASSPQGMSEKLFF. The CDR3 nucleotides read TGTGCCAGCAGCCCTCAGGGGATGTCCGAAAAACTGTTTTTT.

This clone was seen a handful of times. The chain employs TRBV29-1 and TRBJ2-3, with TRBD1 identical over 9 bases. The CDR3 runs to 13 residues. Germline V gene data show CDR1 as SQVTM and CDR2 as ANQGSEA. The CDR3 DNA is TGCAGTGGCGGGACAGGGCAATCAGATACGCAGTATTTT. Translation gives CSGGTGQSDTQYF.

The chain has TRBV18 and TRBJ2-2; TRBD1 is a possible D gene (6 bases). The V end lost 4 bases, the J end lost 0 bases, and 9 bases lay between the germline ends. The CDR3 spans 15 residues. Germline-derived CDR1 and CDR2 are KGHSH and LQKENI. CDR3 region: CASSQDRPNTGELFF. In DNA form, the CDR3 reads TGTGCCAGCTCACAGGACAGACCGAACACCGGGGAGCTGTTTTTT.

J is TRBJ2-1 and V is TRBV18, with a tentative D call TRBD2 (6 bases). CDR1 is KGHSH, CDR2 LQKENI, per germline. The CDR3 contains 16 residues. Trimming removed 3 bases from V and 5 bases from J, with 17 bases in between. For the CDR3, the DNA is TGTGCCAGCTCACCCTCACGGGACTCGAAAAACAATGAGCAGTTCTTC. Translated, it gives CASSPSRDSKNNEQFF.

This clone came up once. The chain joins TRBV6-6 to TRBJ2-7; maybe TRBD2 (6 bases). The CDR3 sequence is 14 residues long. Trimming stripped 6 bases from V and 2 bases from J, with 14 bases between. The germline V gene has CDR1 MNHNY and CDR2 SVGAGI (reference sequence). CDR3 residues: CASSPTGLTYEQYF. DNA for the CDR3: TGTGCCAGCAGCCCCACGGGACTCACCTACGAGCAGTACTTC.

The gene calls are TRBV6-2 or TRBV6-3 and TRBJ1-1; the D gene is possibly TRBD1 (5 bases). The germline gives CDR1 MNHEY, CDR2 SVGEGT. The CDR3 extends over 14 amino acids. V lost 3 bases, J lost 7 bases, and 15 bases lay in between. Written as DNA, the CDR3 is TGTGCCAGCAGTTATTTTTCAGGGCAATTTGAAGCTTTCTTT. This codes for CASSYFSGQFEAFF.

The chain recombines TRBV14 with TRBJ2-7; D is uncertain. The V and J ends lost 2 bases and 6 bases respectively, with 8 bases between them. The CDR3 sequence is 12 residues long. Germline V lookup: CDR1 SGHDN, CDR2 FVKESK. The CDR3 DNA reads TGTGCCAGCAGCCAATCGATAGCCGAGCAGTACTTC. It translates to CASSQSIAEQYF.

The chain couples TRBV7-2 to TRBJ1-5, with D unclear. CDR3 size: 13 residues. The V and J ends lost 1 base and 8 bases respectively, with 9 bases between them. CDR1 SGHTA and CDR2 FQGNSA come from the germline V gene. CDR3: CASSLVFEKPQHF. The CDR3 DNA is TGTGCCAGCAGCTTAGTCTTTGAGAAGCCCCAGCATTTT.

V and J are TRBV7-9 and TRBJ1-5; TRBD1 agrees at 12 bases. In germline, CDR1 is SEHNR, CDR2 FQNEAQ (reference sequence). V was clipped by 5 bases and J by 3 bases; unmatched bases: 8. This CDR3 contains 17 residues. The CDR3 reads CASSRGTGGGFNQPQHF. CDR3 bases: TGTGCCAGCAGCCGAGGGACAGGGGGCGGTTTCAATCAGCCCCAGCATTTT.

This clone was observed a few times. The genes are TRBV19 and TRBJ2-3; 9 positions match TRBD1. The CDR3 extends over 16 amino acids. Germline CDR1 and CDR2: LNHDA and SQIVND (reference sequence). The junction had 11 bases not matched to a gene; V was cut back by 4 bases and J by 6 bases. CDR3 in amino acids: CASSSQPGQGRDTQYF. DNA for the CDR3: TGTGCCAGTAGTAGTCAACCGGGACAGGGAAGGGATACGCAGTATTTT.

V usage is TRBV10-1 and J usage is TRBJ2-3; no firm D call. Germline CDR1 is WNHNN and CDR2 is SYGVQD (reference sequence). The CDR3 extends over 11 amino acids. Trimming stripped 3 bases from V and 6 bases from J, with 4 bases between. This chain's CDR3 is CASSDGDTQYF. The CDR3, as DNA: TGCGCCAGCAGTGACGGGGATACGCAGTATTTT.

This rearrangement joins TRBV5-6 to TRBJ2-4; D unresolved. This CDR3 is built from 15 residues. V was clipped by 2 bases and J by 1 base, with 10 bases between them. Germline V gives CDR1 SGHDT, CDR2 YYEEEE. This chain's CDR3 is CASSFGRWAKNIQYF. The CDR3 region has the DNA TGTGCCAGCAGCTTTGGCAGATGGGCCAAAAACATTCAGTACTTC. Using reference TRBV5-6 and TRBJ2-4 for the parts outside the CDR3, the full variable domain is DAGVTQSPTHLIKTRGQQVTLRCSPKSGHDTVSWYQQALGQGPQFIFQYYEEEERQRGNFPDRFSGHQFPNYSSELNVNALLLGDSALYLCASSFGRWAKNIQYFGAGTRLSVL.